Following are 22 T cell receptor beta chains from one sample sequenced in a study of cytomegalovirus exposure and HLA in healthy donors. The primer mix had 60 Vbeta and 13 Jbeta primers. TCRdb keeps only in-frame clones here, not all; method: immunoSEQ multiplex PCR. The top ten clones hold roughly 3.5% of a sample with 100,000 to 150,000 clones, about four fifths of them seen once. Input material: PBMCs. The receptors shown here come from a middle-aged woman in good health and CMV-seropositive.

The chain carries TRBV4-1 and TRBJ2-3; 14 bases line up with TRBD2. The CDR3 extends over 16 amino acids. Trimming took 4 bases from V and 8 from J; bases not matched to a gene: 8. Looked up from germline, CDR1 is MGHRA and CDR2 is YSYEKL. This CDR3 reads CASSPPGLAGARTQYF. CDR3 nucleotide sequence: TGCGCCAGCAGCCCGCCGGGACTAGCGGGAGCACGTACGCAGTATTTT.

This chain connects TRBV21-1 to TRBJ2-4; TRBD2 is the table's D call, not checked against the DNA. TRBV21-1 represents a pseudogene. The CDR3 has 14 amino acids. The CDR3 bases are TGTGCCAGGGGGGGGCGGGTAGCCAAAAACATTCAGTACTTC. Its protein is CARGGRVAKNIQYF.

V gene TRBV9 combines with J gene TRBJ1-2; 12 nucleotides align to TRBD1. Germline V lookup: CDR1 SGDLS, CDR2 YYNGEE. With 3 bases clipped from V and 7 bases from J, the junction kept 7 bases outside the gene matches. The CDR3 loop spans 15 amino acids. CDR3 region: CASSARGQGAIGYTF. In nucleotides, the CDR3 is TGTGCCAGCAGCGCCCGGGGACAGGGGGCTATTGGCTACACCTTC.

The V gene is TRBV5-1, the J gene TRBJ2-3; 8 bases fit TRBD1. This CDR3 has 16 residues. Germline V gene sequence: CDR1 SGHRS, CDR2 YFSETQ. The V segment lost 4 bases and the J segment 0 bases; nucleotides outside the gene matches: 7. The CDR3 sequence: CASSTVRDRSTDTQYF. For the CDR3, the DNA is TGCGCCAGCAGCACGGTTCGGGACAGGAGCACAGATACGCAGTATTTT.

The chain couples TRBV5-1 to TRBJ1-5; 10 nucleotides line up with TRBD1. Germline-derived CDR1 and CDR2 are SGHRS and YFSETQ. The J segment lost 5 bases and the V segment lost 4 bases, leaving 3 bases of the junction unmatched. This CDR3 is built from 14 residues. The CDR3 protein is CASSPDRGDQPQHF. CDR3 in DNA: TGCGCCAGCAGCCCGGACAGGGGGGATCAGCCCCAGCATTTT.

The chain uses TRBV29-1 and TRBJ2-7; 9 nucleotides match TRBD1. The germline CDR1 and CDR2 sequences are SQVTM and ANQGSEA. The CDR3 runs to 13 residues. The junction had 4 bases not matched to a gene; V was cut back by 7 bases and J by 0 bases. CDR3 loop: CSARTGASYEQYF. CDR3 DNA sequence: TGCAGCGCTCGGACAGGGGCCTCCTACGAGCAGTACTTC.

The chain carries TRBV5-5 and TRBJ1-1; TRBD1 aligns across 9 bases. V gave up 3 bases and J gave up 1 base; unmatched junction bases: 1. The CDR3 sequence is 14 residues long. From germline, CDR1 is SGHKS and CDR2 YYEKEE (reference sequence). The CDR3 loop is CASSWGQGNTEAFF. CDR3 nucleotides: TGTGCCAGCAGCTGGGGACAGGGGAACACTGAAGCTTTCTTT.

The chain joins TRBV18 to TRBJ2-7, with D perhaps matching TRBD2 (5 bases). V was cut by 2 bases and J by 1 base, with 15 bases left in between. The CDR3 runs 16 residues. Germline V CDR1 and CDR2: KGHSH, LQKENI. CDR3 nucleotides: TGTGCCAGCTCACCAAGTGGAACGGGATGGTCCTACGAGCAGTACTTC. The encoded protein is CASSPSGTGWSYEQYF. The whole variable domain, remainder taken from reference TRBV18 and TRBJ2-7, is NAGVMQNPRHLVRRRGQEARLRCSPMKGHSHVYWYRQLPEEGLKFMVYLQKENIIDESGMPKERFSAEFPKEGPSILRIQQVVRGDSAAYFCASSPSGTGWSYEQYFGPGTRLTVT.

This chain joins TRBV28 and TRBJ2-7; 8 bases line up with TRBD1. V dropped 2 bases and J dropped 5; count of bases not matched to a gene: 11. The CDR3 runs to 16 residues. Germline CDR1 MDHEN, CDR2 SYDVKM. The CDR3 nucleotides read TGTGCCAGCAGTTTAATAGAGACAGGGGATGTCGACGAGCAGTACTTC. Its translation is CASSLIETGDVDEQYF.

The chain couples TRBV28 to TRBJ1-2; 7 positions match TRBD1. This CDR3 region has 14 residues. Germline V gene sequence: CDR1 MDHEN, CDR2 SYDVKM. The V gene end was trimmed by 7 bases and the J gene end by 6 bases; junction bases not matched to a gene: 11. Here the CDR3 reads CASKGSDRLNGYTF. DNA of the CDR3: TGTGCCAGCAAGGGCTCGGACAGGTTGAATGGCTACACCTTC.

DNA of the CDR3: TGTGCTAGTGGACAGGGAAACGACAATGAGCAGTTCTTC. It specifies CASGQGNDNEQFF. This chain joins TRBV7-7 and TRBJ2-1; 8 bases are a match to TRBD1. The V gene's germline CDR1 is SSHAT and CDR2 FNYEAQ (reference sequence). This CDR3 is 13 amino acids long.

The CDR3 DNA reads TGTGCCACCAGCAGAGAGAGGGGGGGCAGGGCCTTCAATGAGCAGTTCTTC. It is translated as CATSRERGGRAFNEQFF. J is TRBJ2-1 and V is TRBV15; perhaps TRBD2 as D (7 bases). Trimming removed 0 bases at V and 6 bases at J, with 18 bases between. CDR1 is LNHNV and CDR2 is YYDKDF in the germline V gene (reference sequence). The CDR3 has 17 residues.

This chain connects TRBV7-3 to TRBJ1-4; D not resolved. Trimming shortened V by 2 bases and J by 8 bases, and 9 bases separated the two germline ends. CDR3 length: 13 amino acids. The germline gives CDR1 SGHTA, CDR2 FQGTGA. The CDR3 DNA follows: TGTGCCAGCAGCTTATACGAGGGAGAAAAACTGTTTTTT. This sequence encodes CASSLYEGEKLFF.

The V and J genes are TRBV11-2 and TRBJ2-1; 12 bases fit TRBD2. Germline CDR1 and CDR2: SGHAT and FQNNGV. The CDR3 length is 17 residues. J lost 1 base, V lost 3 bases, and 4 bases had no gene match. The CDR3 loop is CASSFGLAGGSYNEQFF. DNA of the CDR3: TGTGCCAGCAGCTTTGGGCTAGCGGGAGGGTCCTACAATGAGCAGTTCTTC.

The chain uses TRBV2 and TRBJ1-4; D remains unclear. The CDR3 consists of 15 residues. V was trimmed by 5 bases and J by 3 bases, leaving 13 bases between them. The V gene's germline CDR1 is SNHLY and CDR2 FYNNEI. CDR3 in amino acids: CASSPRTSANEKLFF. In nucleotides, the CDR3 is TGTGCCAGCAGTCCCCGGACTTCGGCTAATGAAAAACTGTTTTTT.

The gene calls are TRBV4-3 and TRBJ2-2; 9 bases map to TRBD2. The CDR3 has 19 residues. The junction had 21 bases not matched to a gene; V was cut back by 0 bases and J by 13 bases. The germline CDR1 and CDR2 sequences are LGHNA and YSLEER. CDR3 DNA: TGCGCCAGCAGCCAAGATGGAGGTGTGGGGACTAGCACCTTTTTGGGGCTGTTTTTT. This codes for CASSQDGGVGTSTFLGLFF.

This clone was counted once. The chain joins TRBV19 to TRBJ2-7; D remains unclear. CDR1 is LNHDA, CDR2 SQIVND, per germline (reference sequence). The length of the CDR3 is 12 residues. V was pared by 5 bases and J by 2 bases, with 7 bases between. The CDR3 sequence is CASSPSPYEQYF. The CDR3 bases are TGTGCCAGTAGTCCCTCCCCCTACGAGCAGTACTTC.

This clone appeared a single time. The V and J genes are TRBV5-1 and TRBJ2-5; a weak D match, TRBD1 (6 bases). Trimming took 6 bases from V and 3 from J, leaving 12 bases between them. The CDR3 has 13 amino acids. In germline, CDR1 is SGHRS, CDR2 YFSETQ. The CDR3 protein is CASNRDYEETQYF. CDR3 DNA: TGCGCCAGCAACAGGGATTATGAAGAGACCCAGTACTTC. Full variable domain (remainder filled in from reference TRBV5-1 and TRBJ2-5): KAGVTQTPRYLIKTRGQQVTLSCSPISGHRSVSWYQQTPGQGLQFLFEYFSETQRNKGNFPGRFSGRQFSNSRSEMNVSTLELGDSALYLCASNRDYEETQYFGPGTRLLVL.

This clone has a handful of counts. The chain recombines TRBV28 with TRBJ1-2; TRBD1 matches 8 bases. V lost 4 bases and J lost 0; bases outside the gene matches: 7. CDR1 MDHEN and CDR2 SYDVKM come from the germline V gene. This CDR3 spans 16 amino acids. The CDR3 reads CASSWDRREPNYGYTF. The CDR3 bases are TGTGCCAGCAGTTGGGACAGGAGGGAGCCTAACTATGGCTACACCTTC.

The chain carries TRBV7-9 and TRBJ1-1; 12 positions match TRBD1. The CDR3 totals 16 residues. Germline values: CDR1 SEHNR, CDR2 FQNEAQ (reference sequence). V lost 4 bases to trimming and J lost 3 bases; unmatched junction nucleotides: 6. The CDR3: CASSSRDRGPYTEAFF. The CDR3 DNA reads as TGTGCCAGCAGCTCCCGGGACAGGGGGCCTTACACTGAAGCTTTCTTT.

The chain links TRBV5-4 to TRBJ2-7; TRBD2 matches at 12 bases. J lost 4 bases, V lost 5 bases, and 4 bases had no gene match. Germline CDR1 and CDR2: SGHNT and YYREEE (reference sequence). This CDR3 spans 14 amino acids. The CDR3 region is CASRNLAGGYEQYF. The CDR3 region has the DNA TGTGCCAGCAGGAACCTAGCGGGAGGGTACGAGCAGTACTTC.

Details on this clone: A junction end diverges from the germline sequence, so it may reflect a read error. The chain carries TRBV7-9 and TRBJ2-7; 11 nucleotides agree with TRBD2. This CDR3 contains 14 residues. Germline V lookup: CDR1 SEHNR, CDR2 FQNEAQ (reference sequence). In DNA form, the CDR3 reads TGTTCCAGCAGCAAGGGACTAGCGGATCCCGAGCAGTACTTC. Amino acids: CSSSKGLADPEQYF.